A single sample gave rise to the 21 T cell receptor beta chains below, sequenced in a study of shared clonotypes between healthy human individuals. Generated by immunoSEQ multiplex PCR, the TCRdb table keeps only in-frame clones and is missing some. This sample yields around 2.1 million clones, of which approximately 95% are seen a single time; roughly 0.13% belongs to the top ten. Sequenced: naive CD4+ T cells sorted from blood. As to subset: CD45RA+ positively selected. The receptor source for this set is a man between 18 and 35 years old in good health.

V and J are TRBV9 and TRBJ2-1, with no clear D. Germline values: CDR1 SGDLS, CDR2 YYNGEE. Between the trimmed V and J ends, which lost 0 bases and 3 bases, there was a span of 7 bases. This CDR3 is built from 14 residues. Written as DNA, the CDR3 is TGTGCCAGCAGCGTAGGATTAGGCTACAATGAGCAGTTCTTC. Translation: CASSVGLGYNEQFF.

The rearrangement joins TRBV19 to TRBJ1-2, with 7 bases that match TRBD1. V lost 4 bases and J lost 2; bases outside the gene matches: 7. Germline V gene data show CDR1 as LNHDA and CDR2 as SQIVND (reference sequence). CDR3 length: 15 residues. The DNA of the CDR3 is TGTGCCAGTAGTAACCCTCGACAGGGCAACTATGGCTACACCTTC. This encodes CASSNPRQGNYGYTF.

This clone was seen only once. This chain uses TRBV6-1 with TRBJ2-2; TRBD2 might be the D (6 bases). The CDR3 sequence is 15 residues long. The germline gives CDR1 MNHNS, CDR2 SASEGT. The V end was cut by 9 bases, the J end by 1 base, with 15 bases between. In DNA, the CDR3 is TGTGCCAGTAGAGAGGGCGGGAAGAACACCGGGGAGCTGTTTTTT. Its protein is CASREGGKNTGELFF.

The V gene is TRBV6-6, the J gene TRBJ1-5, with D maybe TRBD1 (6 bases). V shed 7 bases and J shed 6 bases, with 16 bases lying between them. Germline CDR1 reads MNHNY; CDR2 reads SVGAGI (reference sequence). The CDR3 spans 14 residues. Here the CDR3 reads CASNPGGAGQPQHF. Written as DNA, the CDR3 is TGTGCCAGCAACCCCGGGGGGGCGGGTCAGCCCCAGCATTTT.

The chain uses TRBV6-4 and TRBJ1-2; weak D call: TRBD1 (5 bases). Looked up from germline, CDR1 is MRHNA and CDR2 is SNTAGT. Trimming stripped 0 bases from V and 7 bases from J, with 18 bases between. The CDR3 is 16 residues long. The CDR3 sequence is CASSDSFIRASGGYTF. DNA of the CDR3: TGTGCCAGCAGTGACTCGTTTATCAGGGCTAGCGGTGGCTACACCTTC.

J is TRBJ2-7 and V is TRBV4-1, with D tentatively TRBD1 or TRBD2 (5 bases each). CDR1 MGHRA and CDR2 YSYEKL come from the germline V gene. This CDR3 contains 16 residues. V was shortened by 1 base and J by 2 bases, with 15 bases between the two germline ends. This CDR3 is CASSQGYGTDTYEQYF. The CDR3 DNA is TGCGCCAGCAGCCAAGGGTACGGGACCGATACCTACGAGCAGTACTTC.

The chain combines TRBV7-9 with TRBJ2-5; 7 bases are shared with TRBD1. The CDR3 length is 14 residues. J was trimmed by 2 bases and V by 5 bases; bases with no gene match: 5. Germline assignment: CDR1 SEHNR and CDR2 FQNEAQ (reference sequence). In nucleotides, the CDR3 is TGTGCCAGCAGCGCCGACAGGGATCAAGAGACCCAGTACTTC. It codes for CASSADRDQETQYF. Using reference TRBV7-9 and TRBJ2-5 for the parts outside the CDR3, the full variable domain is DTGVSQNPRHKITKRGQNVTFRCDPISEHNRLYWYRQTLGQGPEFLTYFQNEAQLEKSRLLSDRFSAERPKGSFSTLEIQRTEQGDSAMYLCASSADRDQETQYFGPGTRLLVL.

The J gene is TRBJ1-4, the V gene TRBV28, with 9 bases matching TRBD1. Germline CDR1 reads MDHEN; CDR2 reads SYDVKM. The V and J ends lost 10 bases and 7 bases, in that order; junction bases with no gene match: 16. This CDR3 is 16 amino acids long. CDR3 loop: CAISLGTGSAGEKLFF. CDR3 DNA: TGTGCCATTTCCCTTGGGACAGGGTCGGCTGGTGAAAAACTGTTTTTT.

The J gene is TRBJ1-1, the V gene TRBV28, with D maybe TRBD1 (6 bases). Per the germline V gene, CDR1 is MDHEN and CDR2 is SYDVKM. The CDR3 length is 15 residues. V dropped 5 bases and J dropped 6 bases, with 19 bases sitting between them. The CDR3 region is CASSPLHGGGPEAFF. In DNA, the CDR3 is TGTGCCAGCAGTCCCCTACACGGCGGGGGGCCTGAAGCTTTCTTT.

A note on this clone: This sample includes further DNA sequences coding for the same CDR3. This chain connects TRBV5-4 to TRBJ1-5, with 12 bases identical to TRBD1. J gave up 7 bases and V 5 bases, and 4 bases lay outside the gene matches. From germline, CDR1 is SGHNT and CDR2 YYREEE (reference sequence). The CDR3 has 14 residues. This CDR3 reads CASSLGTGGQPQHF. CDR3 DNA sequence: TGTGCCAGCAGTTTAGGGACAGGGGGCCAGCCCCAGCATTTT. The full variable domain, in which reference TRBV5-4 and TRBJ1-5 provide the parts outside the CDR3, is ETGVTQSPTHLIKTRGQQVTLRCSSQSGHNTVSWYQQALGQGPQFIFQYYREEENGRGNFPPRFSGLQFPNYSSELNVNALELDDSALYLCASSLGTGGQPQHFGDGTRLSIL.

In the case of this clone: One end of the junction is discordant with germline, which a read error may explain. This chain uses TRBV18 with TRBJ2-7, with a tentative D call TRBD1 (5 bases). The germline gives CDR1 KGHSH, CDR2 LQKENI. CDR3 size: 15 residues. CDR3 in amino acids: CASSPVVQATYGQYF. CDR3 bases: TGTGCCAGCTCACCAGTTGTACAGGCCACCTACGGGCAGTACTTC.

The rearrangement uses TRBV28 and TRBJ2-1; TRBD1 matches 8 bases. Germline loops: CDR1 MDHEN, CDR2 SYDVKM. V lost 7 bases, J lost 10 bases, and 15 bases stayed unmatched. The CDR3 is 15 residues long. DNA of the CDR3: TGTGCCAGCACCACGGGACAGGCTCCCTTTTGGGAGCAGTTCTTC. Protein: CASTTGQAPFWEQFF. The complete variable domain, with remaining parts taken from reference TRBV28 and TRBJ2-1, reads DVKVTQSSRYLVKRTGEKVFLECVQDMDHENMFWYRQDPGLGLRLIYFSYDVKMKEKGDIPEGYSVSREKKERFSLILESASTNQTSMYLCASTTGQAPFWEQFFGPGTRLTVL.

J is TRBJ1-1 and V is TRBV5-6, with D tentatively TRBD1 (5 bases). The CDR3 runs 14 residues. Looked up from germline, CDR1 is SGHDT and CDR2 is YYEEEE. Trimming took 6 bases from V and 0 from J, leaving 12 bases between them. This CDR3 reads CASTRRGLNTEAFF. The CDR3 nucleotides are TGTGCCAGCACCAGGAGGGGTCTGAACACTGAAGCTTTCTTT.

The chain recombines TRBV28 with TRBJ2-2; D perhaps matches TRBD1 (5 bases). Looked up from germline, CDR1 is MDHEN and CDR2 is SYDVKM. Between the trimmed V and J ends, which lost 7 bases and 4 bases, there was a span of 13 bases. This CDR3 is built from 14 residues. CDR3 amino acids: CASNYQGGTGELFF. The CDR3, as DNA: TGTGCCAGCAATTACCAGGGCGGCACCGGGGAGCTGTTTTTT.

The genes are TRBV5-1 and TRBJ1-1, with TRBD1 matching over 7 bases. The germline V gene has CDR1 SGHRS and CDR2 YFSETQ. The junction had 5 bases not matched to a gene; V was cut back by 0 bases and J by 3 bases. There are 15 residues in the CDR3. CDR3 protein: CASSLGNTGDTEAFF. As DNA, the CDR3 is TGCGCCAGCAGCTTGGGCAACACAGGGGACACTGAAGCTTTCTTT.

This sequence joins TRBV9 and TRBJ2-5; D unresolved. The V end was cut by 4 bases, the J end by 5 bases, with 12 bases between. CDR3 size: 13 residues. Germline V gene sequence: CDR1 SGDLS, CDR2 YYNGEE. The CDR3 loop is CASSPQVGETQYF. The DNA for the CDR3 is TGTGCCAGCAGCCCCCAAGTGGGGGAGACCCAGTACTTC.

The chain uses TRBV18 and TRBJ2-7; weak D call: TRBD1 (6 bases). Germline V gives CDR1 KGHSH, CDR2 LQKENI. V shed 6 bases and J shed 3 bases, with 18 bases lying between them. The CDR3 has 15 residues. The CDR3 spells CASSSGQGGYYEQYF. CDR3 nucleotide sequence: TGTGCCAGCTCGTCGGGCCAAGGGGGATACTACGAGCAGTACTTC.

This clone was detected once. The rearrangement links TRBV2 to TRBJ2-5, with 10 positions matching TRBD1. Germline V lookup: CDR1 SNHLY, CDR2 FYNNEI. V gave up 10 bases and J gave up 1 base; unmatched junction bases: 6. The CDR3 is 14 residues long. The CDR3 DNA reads TGTGCCACCCAGCGGGACAGGGGCCAAGAGACCCAGTACTTC. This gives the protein CATQRDRGQETQYF.

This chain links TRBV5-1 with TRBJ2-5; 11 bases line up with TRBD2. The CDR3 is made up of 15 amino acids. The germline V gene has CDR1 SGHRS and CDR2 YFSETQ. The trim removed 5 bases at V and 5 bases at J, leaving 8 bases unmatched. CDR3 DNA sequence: TGCGCCAGCAGGAATAGCGGGGGGGTCATGGAGACCCAGTACTTC. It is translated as CASRNSGGVMETQYF. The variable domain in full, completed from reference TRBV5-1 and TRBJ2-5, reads KAGVTQTPRYLIKTRGQQVTLSCSPISGHRSVSWYQQTPGQGLQFLFEYFSETQRNKGNFPGRFSGRQFSNSRSEMNVSTLELGDSALYLCASRNSGGVMETQYFGPGTRLLVL.

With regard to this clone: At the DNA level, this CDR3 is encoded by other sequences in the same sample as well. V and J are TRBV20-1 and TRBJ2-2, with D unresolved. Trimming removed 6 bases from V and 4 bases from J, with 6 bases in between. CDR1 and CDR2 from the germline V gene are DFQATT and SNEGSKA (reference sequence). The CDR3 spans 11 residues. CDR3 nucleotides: TGCAGTGCAAAGGGCACCGGGGAGCTGTTTTTT. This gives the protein CSAKGTGELFF.

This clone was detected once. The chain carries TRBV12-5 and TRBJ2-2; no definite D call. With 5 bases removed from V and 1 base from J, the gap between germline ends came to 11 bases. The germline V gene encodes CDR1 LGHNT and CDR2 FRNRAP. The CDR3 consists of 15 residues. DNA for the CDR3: TGTGCTAGTGGTCTCCCCACAGTGAACACCGGGGAGCTGTTTTTT. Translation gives CASGLPTVNTGELFF. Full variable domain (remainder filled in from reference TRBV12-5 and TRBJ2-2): DARVTQTPRHKVTEMGQEVTMRCQPILGHNTVFWYRQTMMQGLELLAYFRNRAPLDDSGMPKDRFSAEMPDATLATLKIQPSEPRDSAVYFCASGLPTVNTGELFFGEGSRLTVL.